This TCR beta chain was sequenced in a study of cytomegalovirus exposure and HLA in healthy donors. Across the study: Earlier findings included about 120 million unique TCR beta sequences obtained from 150 million to 200 million T cells.

Primers for the PCR totalled 60 Vbeta and 13 Jbeta. In the original processing: In a later analysis, tens of millions of unique TCR beta chains included roughly 11 million shared by two or more donors. The data were produced by immunoSEQ multiplex PCR, yet TCRdb's version contains in-frame clones alone and is incomplete. V and J calls and clone size are given by that table; D and trimming were obtained from the DNA. The sample table sets out 70,000 to 90,000 clones. General study findings and limits: According to reports, the classifier identified cytomegalovirus status with high specificity and sensitivity. The study found most TCR sequences rare, yet found some public TCRs in many donors.

Germline CDR1 is SGHRS and CDR2 is YFSETQ. J lost 4 bases, V lost 4 bases, and 12 bases had no gene match. CDR3 length equals 17 residues. With regard to this clone: The target antigen is unknown.

Sample: PBMCs. This chain uses TRBV5-1 with TRBJ2-2; 8 bases are a match to TRBD2. The TCR sequence derives from a man aged 18 to 30 in good health and CMV-seropositive. In nucleotides, the CDR3 is TGCGCCAGCAGCCCCGGTACCCAGCGGGAGATCACCGGGGAGCTGTTTTTT. It is translated as CASSPGTQREITGELFF.